The entry below gives a single TCR beta chain sequence along with its context. This specimen belongs to a study of cytomegalovirus exposure and HLA in healthy donors. The primer mix had 60 Vbeta and 13 Jbeta primers. Data came from immunoSEQ multiplex PCR; TCRdb stores just in-frame clones and leaves some out. The table shows roughly 180,000 clones, with more than 65% occurring only once. The material sequenced was PBMCs. This TCR came from a man aged 25-40 years in good health and CMV-seronegative.

DNA for the CDR3: TGCGCCTCGACGCCCCGACAGGGAGTCGCCTACGAGCAGTACTTC. This encodes CASTPRQGVAYEQYF. V gene TRBV5-1 combines with J gene TRBJ2-7; 7 bases are shared with TRBD1. The CDR3 sequence is 15 residues long. V was clipped by 10 bases and J by 2 bases; unmatched bases: 15. Per germline, CDR1 SGHRS and CDR2 YFSETQ.